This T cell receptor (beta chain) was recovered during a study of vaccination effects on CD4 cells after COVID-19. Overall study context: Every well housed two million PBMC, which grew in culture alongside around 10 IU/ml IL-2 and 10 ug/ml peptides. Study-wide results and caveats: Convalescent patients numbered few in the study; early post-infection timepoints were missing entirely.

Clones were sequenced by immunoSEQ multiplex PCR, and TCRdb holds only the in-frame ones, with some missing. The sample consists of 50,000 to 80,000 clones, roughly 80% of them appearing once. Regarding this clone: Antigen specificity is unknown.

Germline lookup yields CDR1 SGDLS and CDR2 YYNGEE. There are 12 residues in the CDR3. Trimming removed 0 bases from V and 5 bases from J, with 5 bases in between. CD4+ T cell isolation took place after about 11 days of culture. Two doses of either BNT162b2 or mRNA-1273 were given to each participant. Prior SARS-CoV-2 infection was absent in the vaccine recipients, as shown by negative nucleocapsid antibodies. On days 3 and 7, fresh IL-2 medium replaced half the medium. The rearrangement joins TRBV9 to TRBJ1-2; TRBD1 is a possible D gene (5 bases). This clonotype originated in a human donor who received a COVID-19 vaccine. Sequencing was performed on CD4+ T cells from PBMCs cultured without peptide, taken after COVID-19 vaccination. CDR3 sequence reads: CASSVEGYGYTF. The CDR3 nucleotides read TGTGCCAGCAGCGTAGAGGGGTATGGCTACACCTTC.